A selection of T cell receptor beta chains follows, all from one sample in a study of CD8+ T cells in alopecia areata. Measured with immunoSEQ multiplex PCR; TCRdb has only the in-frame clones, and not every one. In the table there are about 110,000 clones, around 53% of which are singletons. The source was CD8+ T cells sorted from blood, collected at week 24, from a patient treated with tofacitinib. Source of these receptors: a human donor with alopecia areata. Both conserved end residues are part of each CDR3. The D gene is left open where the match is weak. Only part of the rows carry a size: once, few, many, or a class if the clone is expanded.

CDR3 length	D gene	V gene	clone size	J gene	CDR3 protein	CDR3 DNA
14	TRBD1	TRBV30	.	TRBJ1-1	CAWSWDRGHTEAFF	TGTGCCTGGAGCTGGGACAGGGGGCACACTGAAGCTTTCTTT
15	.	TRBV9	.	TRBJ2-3	CASSVDGGTTDTQYF	TGTGCCAGCAGCGTAGACGGGGGGACAACAGATACGCAGTATTTT
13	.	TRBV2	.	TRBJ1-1	CAALLLLNTEAFF	TGTGCCGCTCTGTTATTGTTGAACACTGAAGCTTTCTTT
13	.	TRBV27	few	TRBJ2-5	CASSLDGQETQYF	TGTGCCAGCAGTTTAGATGGGCAAGAGACCCAGTACTTC
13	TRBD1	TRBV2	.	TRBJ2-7	CASTTGVGYEQYF	TGTGCCAGCACTACAGGGGTCGGCTACGAGCAGTACTTC
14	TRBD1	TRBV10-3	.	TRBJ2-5	CAISLGQATETQYF	TGTGCCATCAGTTTAGGACAGGCTACGGAGACCCAGTACTTC
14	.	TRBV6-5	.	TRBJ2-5	CASTPGKYTETQYF	TGTGCCAGCACCCCCGGGAAGTATACGGAGACCCAGTACTTC
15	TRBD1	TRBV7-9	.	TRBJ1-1	CASSAVVGTGREAFF	TGTGCCAGCAGCGCGGTAGTGGGGACAGGGCGAGAAGCTTTCTTT
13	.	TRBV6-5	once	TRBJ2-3	CASSYSETDTQYF	TGTGCCAGCAGTTACTCGGAGACAGATACGCAGTATTTT
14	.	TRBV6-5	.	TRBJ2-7	CASRNQEGLYEQYF	TGTGCCAGCCGCAATCAGGAGGGGCTCTACGAGCAGTACTTC